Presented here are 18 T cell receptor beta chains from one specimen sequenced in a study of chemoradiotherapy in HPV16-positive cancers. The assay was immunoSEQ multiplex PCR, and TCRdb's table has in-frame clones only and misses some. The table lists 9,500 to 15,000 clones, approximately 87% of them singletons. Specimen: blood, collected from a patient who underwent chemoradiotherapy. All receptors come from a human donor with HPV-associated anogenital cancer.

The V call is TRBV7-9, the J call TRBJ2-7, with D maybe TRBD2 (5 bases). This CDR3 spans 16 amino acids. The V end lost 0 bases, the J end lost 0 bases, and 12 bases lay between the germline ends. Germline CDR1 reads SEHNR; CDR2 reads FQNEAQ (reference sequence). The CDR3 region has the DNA TGTGCCAGCAGCTTAGCGCGGTTGGGGAGCTCCTACGAGCAGTACTTC. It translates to CASSLARLGSSYEQYF.

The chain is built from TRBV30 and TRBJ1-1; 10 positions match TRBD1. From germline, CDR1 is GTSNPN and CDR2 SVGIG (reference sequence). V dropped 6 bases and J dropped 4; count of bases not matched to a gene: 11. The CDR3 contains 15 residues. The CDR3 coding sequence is TGTGCCTGCCAGACATTCCGGGACAGGGGCACTGAAGCTTTCTTT. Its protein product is CACQTFRDRGTEAFF.

This chain's CDR3 is CASSDLQGSGTDTQYF. As DNA, the CDR3 is TGTGCCAGCAGTGACCTCCAGGGCAGTGGCACAGATACGCAGTATTTT. This rearrangement joins TRBV2 to TRBJ2-3, with D possibly being TRBD1 (5 bases). Germline assignment: CDR1 SNHLY and CDR2 FYNNEI. The CDR3 covers 16 residues. Trimming pared 3 bases from V and 1 base from J, leaving 14 bases between.

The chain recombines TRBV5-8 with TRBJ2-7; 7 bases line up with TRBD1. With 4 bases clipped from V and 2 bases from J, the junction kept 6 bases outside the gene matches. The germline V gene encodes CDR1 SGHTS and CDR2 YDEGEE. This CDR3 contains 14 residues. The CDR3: CASSTRDSAYEQYF. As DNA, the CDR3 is TGTGCCAGCAGCACCCGGGACAGTGCCTACGAGCAGTACTTC.

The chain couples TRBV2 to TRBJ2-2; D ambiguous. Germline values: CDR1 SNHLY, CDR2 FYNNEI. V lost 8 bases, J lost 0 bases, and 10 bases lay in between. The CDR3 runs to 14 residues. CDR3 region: CASASTANTGELFF. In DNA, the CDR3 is TGTGCCAGCGCATCAACAGCGAACACCGGGGAGCTGTTTTTT.

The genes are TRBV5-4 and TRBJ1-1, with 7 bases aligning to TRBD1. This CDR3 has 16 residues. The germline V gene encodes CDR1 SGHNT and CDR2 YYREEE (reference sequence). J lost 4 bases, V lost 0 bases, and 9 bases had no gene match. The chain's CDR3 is CASSLDAGDSGTEAFF. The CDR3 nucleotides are TGTGCCAGCAGCTTGGACGCGGGGGACAGCGGCACTGAAGCTTTCTTT.

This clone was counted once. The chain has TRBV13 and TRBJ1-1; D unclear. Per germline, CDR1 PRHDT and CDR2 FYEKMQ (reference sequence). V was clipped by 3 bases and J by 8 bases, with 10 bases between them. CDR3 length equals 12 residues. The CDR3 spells CASSFAAGEAFF. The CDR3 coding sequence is TGTGCCAGCAGCTTCGCGGCCGGGGAAGCTTTCTTT.

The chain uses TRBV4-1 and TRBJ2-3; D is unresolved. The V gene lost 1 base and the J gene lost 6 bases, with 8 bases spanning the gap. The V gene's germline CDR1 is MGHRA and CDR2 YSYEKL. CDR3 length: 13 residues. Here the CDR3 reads CASSQVFPDTQYF. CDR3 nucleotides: TGCGCCAGCAGCCAAGTTTTCCCGGATACGCAGTATTTT.

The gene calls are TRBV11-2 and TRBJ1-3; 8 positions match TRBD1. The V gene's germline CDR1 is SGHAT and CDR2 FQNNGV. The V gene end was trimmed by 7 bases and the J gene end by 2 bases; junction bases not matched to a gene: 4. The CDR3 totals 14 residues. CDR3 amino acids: CASTQTGAGNTIYF. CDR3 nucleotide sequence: TGTGCCAGCACCCAGACAGGGGCTGGAAACACCATATATTTT.

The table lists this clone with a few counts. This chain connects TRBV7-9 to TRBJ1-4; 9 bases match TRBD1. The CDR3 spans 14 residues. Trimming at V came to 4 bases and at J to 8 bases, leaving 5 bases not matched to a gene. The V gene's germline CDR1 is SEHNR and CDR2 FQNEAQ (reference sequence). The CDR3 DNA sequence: TGTGCCAGCAGCTCCCGGACAGGGGACGAAAAACTGTTTTTT. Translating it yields CASSSRTGDEKLFF.

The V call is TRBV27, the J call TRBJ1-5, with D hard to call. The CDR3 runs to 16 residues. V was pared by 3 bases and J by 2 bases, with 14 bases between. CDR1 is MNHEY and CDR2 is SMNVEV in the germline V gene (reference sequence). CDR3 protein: CASSLIGVGGNQPQHF. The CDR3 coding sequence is TGTGCCAGCAGTTTGATTGGGGTGGGTGGCAATCAGCCCCAGCATTTT.

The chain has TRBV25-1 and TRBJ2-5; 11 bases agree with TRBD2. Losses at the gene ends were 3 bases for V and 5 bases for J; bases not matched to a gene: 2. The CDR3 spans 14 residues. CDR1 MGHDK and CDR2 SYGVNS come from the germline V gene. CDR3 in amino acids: CASSDRLAGETQYF. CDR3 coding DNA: TGTGCCAGCAGTGACAGACTAGCGGGGGAGACCCAGTACTTC.

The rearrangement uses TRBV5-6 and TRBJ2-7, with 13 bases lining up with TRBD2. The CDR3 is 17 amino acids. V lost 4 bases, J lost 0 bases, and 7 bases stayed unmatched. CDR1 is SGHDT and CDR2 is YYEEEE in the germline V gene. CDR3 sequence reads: CASSLWTSGGSSYEQYF. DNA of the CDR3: TGTGCCAGCAGCCTGTGGACTAGCGGGGGCAGCTCCTACGAGCAGTACTTC.

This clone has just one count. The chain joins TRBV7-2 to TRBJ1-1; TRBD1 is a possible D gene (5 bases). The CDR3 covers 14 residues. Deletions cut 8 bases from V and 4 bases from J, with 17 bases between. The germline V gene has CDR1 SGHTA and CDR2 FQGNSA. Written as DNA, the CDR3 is TGTGCCAGCTCTCCCGCGGGGGTTGGCACTGAAGCTTTCTTT. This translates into CASSPAGVGTEAFF.

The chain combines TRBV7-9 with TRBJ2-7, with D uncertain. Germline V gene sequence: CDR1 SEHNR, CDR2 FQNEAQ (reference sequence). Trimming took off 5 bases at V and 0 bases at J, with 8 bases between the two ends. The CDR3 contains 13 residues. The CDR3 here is CASSPPGSYEQYF. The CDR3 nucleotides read TGTGCCAGCAGCCCGCCGGGCTCCTACGAGCAGTACTTC.

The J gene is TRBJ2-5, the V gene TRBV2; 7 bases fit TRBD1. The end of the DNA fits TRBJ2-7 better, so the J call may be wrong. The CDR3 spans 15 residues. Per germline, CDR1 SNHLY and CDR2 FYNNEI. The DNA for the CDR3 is TGTGCCAGCACGGAGACAGGGCGGACGGCCTACGAGCAGTACTTC. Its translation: CASTETGRTAYEQYF.

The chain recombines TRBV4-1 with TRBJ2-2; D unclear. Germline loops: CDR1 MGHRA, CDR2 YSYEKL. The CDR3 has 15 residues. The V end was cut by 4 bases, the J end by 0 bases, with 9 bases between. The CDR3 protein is CASSLVRTNTGELFF. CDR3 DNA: TGCGCCAGCAGCCTCGTCCGGACGAACACCGGGGAGCTGTTTTTT.

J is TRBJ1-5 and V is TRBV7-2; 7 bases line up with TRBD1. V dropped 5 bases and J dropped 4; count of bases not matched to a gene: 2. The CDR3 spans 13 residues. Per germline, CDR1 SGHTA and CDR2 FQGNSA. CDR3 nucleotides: TGTGCCAGCAGCGTGGGACAGAATCAGCCCCAGCATTTT. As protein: CASSVGQNQPQHF.